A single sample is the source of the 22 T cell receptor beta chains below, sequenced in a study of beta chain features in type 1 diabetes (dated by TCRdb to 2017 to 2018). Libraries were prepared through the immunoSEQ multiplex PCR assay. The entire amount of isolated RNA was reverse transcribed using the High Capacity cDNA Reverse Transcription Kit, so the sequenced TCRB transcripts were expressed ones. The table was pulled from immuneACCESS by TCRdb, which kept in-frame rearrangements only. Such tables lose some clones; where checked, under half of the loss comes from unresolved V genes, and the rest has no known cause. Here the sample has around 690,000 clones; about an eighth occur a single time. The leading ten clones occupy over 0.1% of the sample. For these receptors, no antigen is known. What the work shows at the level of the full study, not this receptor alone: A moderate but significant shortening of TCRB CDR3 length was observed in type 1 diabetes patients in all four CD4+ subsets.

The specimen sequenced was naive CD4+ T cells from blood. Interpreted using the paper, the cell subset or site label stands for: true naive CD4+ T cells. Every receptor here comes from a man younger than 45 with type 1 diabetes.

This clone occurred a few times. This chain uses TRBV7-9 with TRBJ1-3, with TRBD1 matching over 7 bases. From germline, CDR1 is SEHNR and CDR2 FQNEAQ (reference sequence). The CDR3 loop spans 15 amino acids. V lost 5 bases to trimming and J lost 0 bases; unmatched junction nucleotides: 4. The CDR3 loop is CASSPGGISGNTIYF. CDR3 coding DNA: TGTGCCAGCAGCCCAGGGGGGATCTCTGGAAACACCATATATTTT.

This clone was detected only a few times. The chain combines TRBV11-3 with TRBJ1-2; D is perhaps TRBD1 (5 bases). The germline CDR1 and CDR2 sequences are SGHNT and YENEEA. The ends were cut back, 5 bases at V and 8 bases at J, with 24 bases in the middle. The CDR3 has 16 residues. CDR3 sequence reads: CASSLGISGMMRGYTF. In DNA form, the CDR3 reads TGTGCCAGCAGCCTTGGGATCTCAGGGATGATGCGAGGCTACACCTTC.

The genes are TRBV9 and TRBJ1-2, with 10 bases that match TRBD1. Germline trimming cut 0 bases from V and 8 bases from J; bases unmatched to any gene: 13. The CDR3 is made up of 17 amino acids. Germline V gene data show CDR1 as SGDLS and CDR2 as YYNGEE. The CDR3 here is CASSVAPSGTGALGYTF. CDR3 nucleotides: TGTGCCAGCAGCGTAGCCCCCTCCGGGACAGGGGCCCTGGGCTACACCTTC.

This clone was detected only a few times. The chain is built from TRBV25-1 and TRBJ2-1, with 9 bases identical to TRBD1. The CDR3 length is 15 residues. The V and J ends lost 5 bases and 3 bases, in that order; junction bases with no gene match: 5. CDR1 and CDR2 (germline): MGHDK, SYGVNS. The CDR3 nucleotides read TGTGCCAGCAGTTACCCGGGACAGGGCTACAATGAGCAGTTCTTC. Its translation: CASSYPGQGYNEQFF. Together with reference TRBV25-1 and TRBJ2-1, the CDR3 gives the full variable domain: EADIYQTPRYLVIGTGKKITLECSQTMGHDKMYWYQQDPGMELHLIHYSYGVNSTEKGDLSSESTVSRIRTEHFPLTLESARPSHTSQYLCASSYPGQGYNEQFFGPGTRLTVL.

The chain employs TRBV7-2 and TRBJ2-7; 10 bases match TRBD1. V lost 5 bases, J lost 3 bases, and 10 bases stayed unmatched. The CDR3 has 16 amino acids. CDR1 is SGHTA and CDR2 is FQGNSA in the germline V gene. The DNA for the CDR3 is TGTGCCAGCAGCAGTCAGCCGGGACAGGGGATCTACGAGCAGTACTTC. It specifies CASSSQPGQGIYEQYF. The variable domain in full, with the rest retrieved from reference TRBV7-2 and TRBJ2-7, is GAGVSQSPSNKVTEKGKDVELRCDPISGHTALYWYRQSLGQGLEFLIYFQGNSAPDKSGLPSDRFSAERTGGSVSTLTIQRTQQEDSAVYLCASSSQPGQGIYEQYFGPGTRLTVT.

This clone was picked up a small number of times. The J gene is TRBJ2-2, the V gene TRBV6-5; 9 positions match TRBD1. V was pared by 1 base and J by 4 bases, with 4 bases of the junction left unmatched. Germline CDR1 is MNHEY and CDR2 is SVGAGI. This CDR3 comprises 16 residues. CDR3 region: CASSYLETGGTGELFF. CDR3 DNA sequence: TGTGCCAGCAGTTACTTAGAGACAGGGGGCACCGGGGAGCTGTTTTTT.

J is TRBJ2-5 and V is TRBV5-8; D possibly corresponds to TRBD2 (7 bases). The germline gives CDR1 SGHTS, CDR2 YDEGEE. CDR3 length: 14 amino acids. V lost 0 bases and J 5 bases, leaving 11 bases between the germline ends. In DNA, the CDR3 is TGTGCCAGCAGCTTGGCGGGGGGCCGTGAGACCCAGTACTTC. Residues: CASSLAGGRETQYF.

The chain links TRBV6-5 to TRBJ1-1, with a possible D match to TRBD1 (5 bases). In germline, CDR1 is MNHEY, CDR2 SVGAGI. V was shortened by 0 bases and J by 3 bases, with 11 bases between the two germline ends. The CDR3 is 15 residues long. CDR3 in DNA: TGTGCCAGCAGTTACTCGAGGTGGGGGGACACTGAAGCTTTCTTT. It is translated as CASSYSRWGDTEAFF.

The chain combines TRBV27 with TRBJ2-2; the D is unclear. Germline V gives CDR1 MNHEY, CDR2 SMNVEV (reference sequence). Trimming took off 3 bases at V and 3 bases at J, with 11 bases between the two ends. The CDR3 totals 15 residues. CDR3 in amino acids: CASSFGRLYTGELFF. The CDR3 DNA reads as TGTGCCAGCAGTTTTGGACGTCTCTACACCGGGGAGCTGTTTTTT.

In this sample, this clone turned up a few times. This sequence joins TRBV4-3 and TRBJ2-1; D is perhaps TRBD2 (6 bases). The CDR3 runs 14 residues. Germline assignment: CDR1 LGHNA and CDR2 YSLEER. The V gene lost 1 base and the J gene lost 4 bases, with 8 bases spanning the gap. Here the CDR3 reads CASSQGRAYNEQFF. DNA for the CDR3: TGCGCCAGCAGCCAAGGGAGGGCTTACAATGAGCAGTTCTTC.

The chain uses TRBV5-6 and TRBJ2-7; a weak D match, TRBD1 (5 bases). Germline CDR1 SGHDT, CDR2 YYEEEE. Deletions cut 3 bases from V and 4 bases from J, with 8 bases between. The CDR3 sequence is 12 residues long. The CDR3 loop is CASSSREYEQYF. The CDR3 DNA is TGTGCCAGCAGCTCCAGGGAATACGAGCAGTACTTC.

CDR3 in amino acids: CASSPRWGDGSYNSPLHF. Here the CDR3 DNA reads TGTGCCAGCAGCCCCCGATGGGGGGACGGCTCCTATAATTCACCCCTCCACTTT. The rearrangement uses TRBV11-2 and TRBJ1-6; D may be TRBD1 (5 bases). Trimming removed 5 bases at V and 0 bases at J, with 17 bases between. CDR1 and CDR2 (germline): SGHAT, FQNNGV. The CDR3 is 18 amino acids.

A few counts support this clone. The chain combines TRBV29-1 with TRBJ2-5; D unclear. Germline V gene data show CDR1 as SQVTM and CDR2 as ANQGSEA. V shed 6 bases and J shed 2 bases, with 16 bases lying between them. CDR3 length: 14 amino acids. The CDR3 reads CSVERIPGQETQYF. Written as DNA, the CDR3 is TGCAGCGTCGAACGGATCCCAGGACAAGAGACCCAGTACTTC.

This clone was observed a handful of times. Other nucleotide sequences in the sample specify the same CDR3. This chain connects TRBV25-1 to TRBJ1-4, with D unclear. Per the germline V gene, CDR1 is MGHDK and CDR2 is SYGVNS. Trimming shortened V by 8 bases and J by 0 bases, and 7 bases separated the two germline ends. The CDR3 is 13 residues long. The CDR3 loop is CASSDATNEKLFF. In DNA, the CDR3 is TGTGCCAGCTCAGATGCAACTAATGAAAAACTGTTTTTT.

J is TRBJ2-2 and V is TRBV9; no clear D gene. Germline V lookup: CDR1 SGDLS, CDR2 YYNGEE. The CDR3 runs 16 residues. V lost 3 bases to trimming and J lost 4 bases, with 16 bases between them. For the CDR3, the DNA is TGTGCCAGCAGCGAGGCGGCGGCTACCTTCACCGGGGAGCTGTTTTTT. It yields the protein CASSEAAATFTGELFF.

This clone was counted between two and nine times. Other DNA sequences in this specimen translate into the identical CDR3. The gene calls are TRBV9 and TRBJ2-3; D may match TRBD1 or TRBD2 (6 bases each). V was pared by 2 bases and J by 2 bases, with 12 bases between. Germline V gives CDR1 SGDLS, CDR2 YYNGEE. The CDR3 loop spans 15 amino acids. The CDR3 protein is CASSVGGLNTDTQYF. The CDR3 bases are TGTGCCAGCAGCGTTGGGGGGCTTAACACAGATACGCAGTATTTT.

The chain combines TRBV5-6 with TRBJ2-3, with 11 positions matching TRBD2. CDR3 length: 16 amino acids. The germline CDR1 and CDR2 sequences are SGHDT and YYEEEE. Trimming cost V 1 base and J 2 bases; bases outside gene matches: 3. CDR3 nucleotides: TGTGCCAGCAGCTTGCGACTAGCGGGGTTCACAGATACGCAGTATTTT. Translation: CASSLRLAGFTDTQYF.

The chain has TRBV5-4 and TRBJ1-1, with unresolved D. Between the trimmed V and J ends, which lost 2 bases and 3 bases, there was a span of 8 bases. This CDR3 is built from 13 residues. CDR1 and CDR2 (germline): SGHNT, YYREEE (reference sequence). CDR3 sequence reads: CASSLTRDTEAFF. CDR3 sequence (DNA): TGTGCCAGCAGCTTAACGAGGGACACTGAAGCTTTCTTT.

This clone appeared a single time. The CDR3 protein is CASSPWGGQETQYF. The CDR3 region has the DNA TGTGCCAGCAGTCCCTGGGGGGGGCAAGAGACCCAGTACTTC. This chain connects TRBV6-5 to TRBJ2-5; 7 bases match TRBD2. Trimming took 5 bases from V and 2 from J; bases not matched to a gene: 5. The CDR3 is 14 amino acids. Germline V gene data show CDR1 as MNHEY and CDR2 as SVGAGI.

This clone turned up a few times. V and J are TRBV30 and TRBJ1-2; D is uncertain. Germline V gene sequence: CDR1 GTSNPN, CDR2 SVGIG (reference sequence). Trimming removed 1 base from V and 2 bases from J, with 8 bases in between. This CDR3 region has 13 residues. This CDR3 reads CAWSGGSNYGYTF. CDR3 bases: TGTGCCTGGAGTGGTGGTAGCAACTATGGCTACACCTTC.

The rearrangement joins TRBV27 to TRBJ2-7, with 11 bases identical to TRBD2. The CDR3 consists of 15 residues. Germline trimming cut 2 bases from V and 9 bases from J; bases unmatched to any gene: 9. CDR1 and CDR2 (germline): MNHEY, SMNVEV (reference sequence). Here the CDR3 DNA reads TGTGCCAGCAGTTTAACTAGCGGGGGACCTCTGGGGCAGTACTTC. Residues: CASSLTSGGPLGQYF.

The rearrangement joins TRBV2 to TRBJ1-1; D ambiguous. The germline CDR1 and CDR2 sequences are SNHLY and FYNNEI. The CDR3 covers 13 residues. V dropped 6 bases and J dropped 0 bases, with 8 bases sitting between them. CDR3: CASRREMNTEAFF. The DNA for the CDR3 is TGTGCCAGCAGGAGGGAGATGAACACTGAAGCTTTCTTT.